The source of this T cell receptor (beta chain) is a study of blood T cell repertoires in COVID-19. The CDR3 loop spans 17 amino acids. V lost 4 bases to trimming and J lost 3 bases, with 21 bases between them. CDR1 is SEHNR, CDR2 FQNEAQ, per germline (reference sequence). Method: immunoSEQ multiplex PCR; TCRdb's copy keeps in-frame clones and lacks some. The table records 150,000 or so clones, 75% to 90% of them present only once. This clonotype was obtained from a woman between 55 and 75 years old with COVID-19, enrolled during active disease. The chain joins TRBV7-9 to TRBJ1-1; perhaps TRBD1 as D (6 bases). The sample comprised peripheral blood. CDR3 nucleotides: TGTGCCAGCAGCTCTCACACAGGGAAGGTATCGGACACTGAAGCTTTCTTT. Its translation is CASSSHTGKVSDTEAFF.